Sequencing of this T cell receptor (beta chain) was carried out in a study of cytomegalovirus exposure and HLA in healthy donors. PCR used 60 Vbeta primers and 13 Jbeta primers. TCRdb's copy holds only in-frame clones and misses some; the assay was immunoSEQ multiplex PCR. The sample gives about 110,000 clones, roughly 68% of which show up once; roughly 2% is in the top ten. With respect to this clone: Its specificity is unknown.

Unmatched junction bases numbered 13, after V lost 6 bases and J lost 2 bases. The V gene's germline CDR1 is SNHLY and CDR2 FYNNEI. The CDR3 extends over 16 amino acids. Study findings and constraints: Most TCR beta V segments were productive about 90% or about 30% of the time in an earlier analysis.

The rearrangement uses TRBV2 and TRBJ2-7; 7 bases line up with TRBD2. This clonotype was sampled from a woman aged 30 to 39 in good health and CMV-seronegative. Input material: PBMCs. The CDR3 DNA reads TGTGCCAGCAGGTCACCCGGCGGGAGAACACCCTACGAGCAGTACTTC. Protein: CASRSPGGRTPYEQYF.